These T cell receptor beta chains were read from a single sample in a study of cytomegalovirus exposure and HLA in healthy donors. Clones were read by immunoSEQ multiplex PCR, and TCRdb kept only the in-frame ones, dropping some. Of 18,000 or so clones in the sample, roughly 75% were seen once. The sequenced sample was PBMCs. These receptors came from a man younger than 35 in good health and CMV-seronegative. Both conserved end residues are part of each CDR3. The order of the fields is D gene, V gene, J gene, clone size, CDR3 protein, CDR3 DNA. A D gene is named only where the DNA matches it firmly. Size is omitted from some rows. Given values are once, few, many or a class for expanded clones.

d_call: NA
v_call: TRBV30
j_call: TRBJ1-2
clone_size: NA
cdr3_aa: CAWSVYRIGNYGYTF
cdr3_nt: TGTGCCTGGAGTGTTTACAGGATTGGGAACTATGGCTACACCTTC

d_call: TRBD2
v_call: TRBV15
j_call: TRBJ2-5
clone_size: once
cdr3_aa: CATSRQGGETQYF
cdr3_nt: TGTGCCACCAGCAGACAGGGAGGGGAGACCCAGTACTTC

d_call: NA
v_call: TRBV5-4
j_call: TRBJ1-6
clone_size: NA
cdr3_aa: CASSLVTGTTTNSPLHF
cdr3_nt: TGTGCCAGCAGCTTAGTAACCGGGACAACGACGAATTCACCCCTCCACTTT

d_call: NA
v_call: TRBV29-1
j_call: TRBJ1-1
clone_size: few
cdr3_aa: CSVGPGTEAFF
cdr3_nt: TGCAGCGTTGGCCCGGGGACTGAAGCTTTCTTT

d_call: NA
v_call: TRBV6-5
j_call: TRBJ2-7
clone_size: NA
cdr3_aa: CASSLPGSGEQYF
cdr3_nt: TGTGCCAGCAGCCTTCCCGGTTCTGGTGAGCAGTACTTC

d_call: NA
v_call: TRBV25-1
j_call: TRBJ1-6
clone_size: few
cdr3_aa: CASSESGSGVRALHF
cdr3_nt: TGTGCCAGCAGTGAATCCGGTTCGGGGGTTCGGGCCCTCCACTTT

d_call: TRBD1
v_call: TRBV5-8
j_call: TRBJ1-5
clone_size: NA
cdr3_aa: CASSRGTGGRQPQHF
cdr3_nt: TGTGCCAGCAGCCGAGGGACAGGGGGACGGCAGCCCCAGCATTTT

d_call: NA
v_call: TRBV25-1
j_call: TRBJ1-1
clone_size: NA
cdr3_aa: CASRGLGEDTEAFF
cdr3_nt: TGTGCCAGCAGGGGCTTAGGGGAGGACACTGAAGCTTTCTTT

d_call: NA
v_call: TRBV5-6
j_call: TRBJ2-2
clone_size: few
cdr3_aa: CASSTYTGELFF
cdr3_nt: TGTGCCAGCAGCACATACACCGGGGAGCTGTTTTTT

d_call: NA
v_call: TRBV6-1
j_call: TRBJ2-5
clone_size: NA
cdr3_aa: CASRIRQSIETQYF
cdr3_nt: TGTGCCAGCAGAATCCGTCAGTCGATAGAGACCCAGTACTTC

d_call: NA
v_call: TRBV6-1
j_call: TRBJ1-5
clone_size: NA
cdr3_aa: CASSAHTNQPQHF
cdr3_nt: TGTGCCAGCAGCGCCCATACTAATCAGCCCCAGCATTTT

d_call: NA
v_call: TRBV25-1
j_call: TRBJ1-5
clone_size: NA
cdr3_aa: CASSESRGNQPQHF
cdr3_nt: TGTGCCAGCAGTGAATCCAGGGGCAATCAGCCCCAGCATTTT

d_call: TRBD1
v_call: TRBV29-1
j_call: TRBJ1-4
clone_size: NA
cdr3_aa: CSVLTGGRGEKLFF
cdr3_nt: TGCAGCGTTCTTACAGGGGGCAGGGGTGAAAAACTGTTTTTT

d_call: NA
v_call: TRBV11-2
j_call: TRBJ1-1
clone_size: few
cdr3_aa: CASSPRTDRVNTEAFF
cdr3_nt: TGTGCCAGCAGCCCCCGGACAGATCGGGTGAACACTGAAGCTTTCTTT

d_call: NA
v_call: TRBV15
j_call: TRBJ1-2
clone_size: NA
cdr3_aa: CATSMIQGDGYTF
cdr3_nt: TGTGCCACCAGCATGATACAGGGTGATGGCTACACCTTC

d_call: TRBD2
v_call: TRBV5-1
j_call: TRBJ2-3
clone_size: once
cdr3_aa: CASSLDQRGGDTQYF
cdr3_nt: TGCGCCAGCAGCTTGGATCAGCGGGGGGGAGATACGCAGTATTTT

d_call: NA
v_call: TRBV7-9
j_call: TRBJ1-1
clone_size: NA
cdr3_aa: CASSLGGGVSTEAFF
cdr3_nt: TGTGCCAGCAGCTTGGGGGGAGGGGTTAGCACTGAAGCTTTCTTT

d_call: NA
v_call: TRBV6-6
j_call: TRBJ2-7
clone_size: NA
cdr3_aa: CASSLEGWGNYEQYF
cdr3_nt: TGTGCCAGCAGTTTGGAGGGTTGGGGGAACTACGAGCAGTACTTC

d_call: NA
v_call: TRBV27
j_call: TRBJ1-2
clone_size: NA
cdr3_aa: CASSSHWGGDGYTF
cdr3_nt: TGTGCCAGCAGCTCCCATTGGGGAGGGGATGGCTACACCTTC

d_call: NA
v_call: TRBV6-5
j_call: TRBJ1-6
clone_size: NA
cdr3_aa: CASSAQGSTPLHF
cdr3_nt: TGTGCCAGCAGCGCCCAGGGTAGCACACCCCTCCACTTT

d_call: NA
v_call: TRBV30
j_call: TRBJ1-2
clone_size: NA
cdr3_aa: CAWSHVGGPGGYTF
cdr3_nt: TGTGCCTGGAGTCATGTCGGGGGTCCAGGAGGCTACACCTTC

d_call: NA
v_call: TRBV1
j_call: TRBJ2-5
clone_size: NA
cdr3_aa: CTSSQIRAVTSGGKKTQYF
cdr3_nt: TGCACCAGCAGCCAAATTCGCGCCGTGACTAGCGGAGGAAAAAAGACCCAGTACTTC

d_call: NA
v_call: TRBV5-1
j_call: TRBJ2-3
clone_size: once
cdr3_aa: CASSLGLEADTQYF
cdr3_nt: TGCGCCAGCAGCTTGGGACTAGAAGCAGATACGCAGTATTTT

d_call: TRBD1
v_call: TRBV6-5
j_call: TRBJ1-5
clone_size: NA
cdr3_aa: CASRVGQGGTQPQHF
cdr3_nt: TGTGCCAGCAGGGTGGGACAGGGGGGGACTCAGCCCCAGCATTTT

d_call: TRBD1
v_call: TRBV7-3
j_call: TRBJ1-1
clone_size: medium-sized
cdr3_aa: CASSPRGGDSVTEAFF
cdr3_nt: TGTGCCAGCAGCCCTAGAGGAGGGGACAGCGTCACTGAAGCTTTCTTT

d_call: NA
v_call: TRBV4-3
j_call: TRBJ1-1
clone_size: NA
cdr3_aa: CASSQEFSRGTEAFF
cdr3_nt: TGCGCCAGCAGCCAGGAATTTAGTCGGGGGACTGAAGCTTTCTTT

d_call: NA
v_call: TRBV4-3
j_call: TRBJ1-5
clone_size: NA
cdr3_aa: CASSQEEGQPQHF
cdr3_nt: TGCGCCAGCAGCCAAGAGGAGGGTCAGCCCCAGCATTTT

d_call: TRBD2
v_call: TRBV4-2
j_call: TRBJ2-1
clone_size: once
cdr3_aa: CASSPGGWREERNEQFF
cdr3_nt: TGTGCCAGCAGCCCGGGTGGGTGGCGGGAGGAGCGCAATGAGCAGTTCTTC

d_call: NA
v_call: TRBV4-1
j_call: TRBJ2-7
clone_size: NA
cdr3_aa: CASSQDRDGYEQYF
cdr3_nt: TGCGCCAGCAGCCAAGACAGGGATGGCTACGAGCAGTACTTC

d_call: TRBD2
v_call: TRBV2
j_call: TRBJ2-5
clone_size: NA
cdr3_aa: CASSGNSGGGRETQYF
cdr3_nt: TGTGCCAGCAGTGGGAATAGCGGGGGGGGACGGGAGACCCAGTACTTC

d_call: TRBD1
v_call: TRBV5-4
j_call: TRBJ1-4
clone_size: NA
cdr3_aa: CASSFRTGGINEKLFF
cdr3_nt: TGTGCCAGCAGCTTCAGAACAGGGGGAATTAATGAAAAACTGTTTTTT

d_call: TRBD1
v_call: TRBV6-6
j_call: TRBJ1-6
clone_size: few
cdr3_aa: CASGRQGGSPLHF
cdr3_nt: TGTGCCAGCGGCAGGCAGGGGGGTTCACCCCTCCACTTT

d_call: NA
v_call: TRBV5-6
j_call: TRBJ1-1
clone_size: NA
cdr3_aa: CASSLTADTEAFF
cdr3_nt: TGTGCCAGCAGCTTGACAGCGGACACTGAAGCTTTCTTT

d_call: NA
v_call: TRBV15
j_call: TRBJ1-5
clone_size: few
cdr3_aa: CATSTDGGTLHSNQPQHF
cdr3_nt: TGTGCCACCAGCACAGACGGTGGGACATTACATAGCAATCAGCCCCAGCATTTT

d_call: NA
v_call: TRBV5-1
j_call: TRBJ1-3
clone_size: NA
cdr3_aa: CASSLTGEGNTIYF
cdr3_nt: TGCGCCAGCAGCTTGACCGGAGAGGGAAACACCATATATTTT

d_call: NA
v_call: TRBV6-5
j_call: TRBJ1-5
clone_size: NA
cdr3_aa: CASSYGGVNQPQHF
cdr3_nt: TGTGCCAGCAGTTACGGCGGCGTCAATCAGCCCCAGCATTTT

d_call: TRBD1
v_call: TRBV25-1
j_call: TRBJ2-7
clone_size: NA
cdr3_aa: CASRTGHTYEQYF
cdr3_nt: TGTGCCAGTCGGACAGGCCATACCTACGAGCAGTACTTC

d_call: NA
v_call: TRBV30
j_call: TRBJ2-2
clone_size: NA
cdr3_aa: CAWSPAQGGRNTGELFF
cdr3_nt: TGTGCCTGGAGTCCGGCCCAGGGCGGCCGGAACACCGGGGAGCTGTTTTTT

d_call: TRBD1
v_call: TRBV6-5
j_call: TRBJ2-4
clone_size: NA
cdr3_aa: CASSLDRASKNIQYF
cdr3_nt: TGTGCCAGCAGTTTGGACAGGGCGTCCAAAAACATTCAGTACTTC

d_call: TRBD1
v_call: TRBV6-5
j_call: TRBJ2-7
clone_size: few
cdr3_aa: CASSPVGTGGYEQYF
cdr3_nt: TGTGCCAGCAGCCCCGTCGGGACAGGGGGCTACGAGCAGTACTTC

d_call: TRBD1
v_call: TRBV5-6
j_call: TRBJ1-5
clone_size: NA
cdr3_aa: CASSLNRGVNQPQHF
cdr3_nt: TGTGCCAGCAGCTTGAACAGGGGCGTCAATCAGCCCCAGCATTTT

d_call: TRBD1
v_call: TRBV29-1
j_call: TRBJ1-1
clone_size: NA
cdr3_aa: CSGNRGRRGEAFF
cdr3_nt: TGCAGCGGGAACAGGGGGCGAAGAGGTGAAGCTTTCTTT

d_call: NA
v_call: TRBV9
j_call: TRBJ2-1
clone_size: once
cdr3_aa: CASSVDLGYEQFF
cdr3_nt: TGTGCCAGCAGCGTAGACCTCGGGTATGAGCAGTTCTTC

d_call: NA
v_call: TRBV7-8
j_call: TRBJ1-5
clone_size: NA
cdr3_aa: CASSLGGGRDNQPQHF
cdr3_nt: TGTGCCAGCAGCTTAGGTGGGGGGAGGGACAATCAGCCCCAGCATTTT

d_call: TRBD2
v_call: TRBV6-5
j_call: TRBJ2-1
clone_size: NA
cdr3_aa: CASSYATSGSVDEQFF
cdr3_nt: TGTGCCAGCAGTTACGCGACTAGCGGGAGTGTGGATGAGCAGTTCTTC

d_call: TRBD1
v_call: TRBV30
j_call: TRBJ1-6
clone_size: NA
cdr3_aa: CAWVQGADNSPLHF
cdr3_nt: TGTGCCTGGGTGCAGGGGGCGGATAATTCACCCCTCCACTTT

d_call: NA
v_call: TRBV25-1
j_call: TRBJ2-6
clone_size: few
cdr3_aa: CASSESGGANVLTF
cdr3_nt: TGTGCCAGCAGTGAGTCAGGGGGGGCCAACGTCCTGACTTTC